This TCR beta chain came from a study of human T cells and chemical hapten exposure (TCRdb year 2021). Regarding the complete study: For sensitization, 2% DPC in acetone was applied to a roughly 2 cm by roughly 2 cm area of upper inner arm skin. Weekly therapeutic DPC doses were additionally applied to the scalp of patients throughout the roughly 24-week study period. Patch testing was performed on the upper back with Finn chambers containing 0.01% DPC, and the patch tests were scored after 6 days according to International Contact Dermatitis Research Group standards. Alopecia areata with under or over 50% scalp involvement, alopecia totalis and alopecia universalis were represented in the patient cohort, which was mostly female. Libraries were pooled for sequencing, and per-sample TCR yields varied mainly because of small differences in library volumes within the pool. This study followed changes in the peripheral blood TCR repertoire in vivo during primary and secondary sensitization of alopecia patients to the hapten diphenylcyclopropenone (DPC). Blood was sampled from patients pre-sensitization (week 0) and at 2, 6 and about 24 weeks after DPC sensitization. Blood for TCR sequencing was provided by twenty-nine alopecia patients at one to four time points (pre-sensitization, 2, 6 and 24 weeks). Points the paper makes about the study in general: No change with DPC sensitization was found in the number of TCRs above 1 in 1000 frequency, and no evidence of global repertoire structure alterations was found. Expanded TCRs formed significantly more large CDR3 similarity clusters than pre-sensitization or healthy control sets, consistent with antigen-driven responses. Patch test score was positively correlated with the number of PT1 expanded TCRs, with significance at thresholds 8, 16 and 32 but not at 4. Because all patients had alopecia, a presumed autoimmune disease, the immune response of the patients might differ from that of healthy individuals. After repeated subsampling, the strength of the expansion versus patch-test correlation and the threshold at which it became significant changed.

Libraries were made using RACE. Sequencing was performed on a NextSeq 500. Library preparation attached unique molecular identifiers to individual cDNA molecules for quantitative, reproducible TCR counting. From each blood RNA sample, both TCR alpha and TCR beta chains were sequenced. The source study handled its data this way. Samples had a median of about 90,000 TCRs, with a range from roughly 23,224 to 700,000. V, J and CDR3 annotation of the TCR reads was carried out using the Decombinator software suite. Every sample was subsampled to the same number of TCRs (28,000) for the PS versus PT1 abundance plots. TCRs were defined as expanded if absent before sensitization and observed at least eight times at the 2-week time point. Through fastp at Q25 and MiXCR, TCRdb rebuilt clones from the public reads, retaining in-frame beta chains. Rows matching on CDR3 protein sequence are summarized as one entry with the most common DNA and genes. These V and J calls derive from TCRdb rather than the authors' analysis. The sample yields approximately 82,000 distinct CDR3 sequences; approximately 10% were counted once. The top ten clonotypes cover about 2% of the sample.

What the time point label conveys for this sample: patch test 1, 2 weeks after DPC sensitization. The sample's treatment or condition label, decoded: therapeutic diphenylcyclopropenone sensitization with weekly scalp DPC. At every patch-test visit, the blood draw took place before the patch test was put on. Patients were eligible if aged 18 to 70, diagnosed with alopecia and judged suitable for DPC therapy, and pregnant patients were excluded. Total RNA was extracted from unfractionated whole blood that had been collected in Tempus Blood RNA tubes. This clonotype was seen only a few times. Its antigen target is currently unknown. Per-nucleotide qualities are absent, and no much larger clonotype sits a single base away. According to the germline V gene (reference sequence), CDR1 reads DFQATT and CDR2 reads SNEGSKA. V was cut back by 3 bases and J by 4 bases, leaving a gap of 12 bases between them. CDR3 length: 14 amino acids, cysteine to phenylalanine. The kept DNA is CDR3 alone, 42 bases in frame from the first base.

This material consisted of whole blood, taken in connection with sensitization to the hapten diphenylcyclopropenone (DPC). This TCR was sampled from a man aged 40-49 years with alopecia areata. Some clones in this sample may be carry-over from other donors' samples. The chain employs TRBV20-1 and TRBJ2-2; TRBD2 is a possible D gene, resting on 6 matching bases. CDR3 protein: CSASIQGGTGELFF. The nucleotide sequence reads TGCAGTGCTAGTATCCAGGGAGGCACCGGGGAGCTGTTTTTT.